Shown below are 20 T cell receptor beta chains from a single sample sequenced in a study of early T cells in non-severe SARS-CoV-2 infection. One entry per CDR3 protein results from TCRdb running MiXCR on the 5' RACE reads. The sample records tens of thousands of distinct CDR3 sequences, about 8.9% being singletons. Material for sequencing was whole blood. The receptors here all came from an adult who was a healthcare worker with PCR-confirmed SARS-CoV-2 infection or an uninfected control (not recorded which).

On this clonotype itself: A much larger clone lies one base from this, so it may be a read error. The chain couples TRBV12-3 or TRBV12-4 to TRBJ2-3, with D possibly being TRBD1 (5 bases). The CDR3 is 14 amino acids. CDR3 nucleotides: TGTGCCTGCAGTTTAATCAGGGTGACAGATACGCAGTATTTT. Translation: CACSLIRVTDTQYF.

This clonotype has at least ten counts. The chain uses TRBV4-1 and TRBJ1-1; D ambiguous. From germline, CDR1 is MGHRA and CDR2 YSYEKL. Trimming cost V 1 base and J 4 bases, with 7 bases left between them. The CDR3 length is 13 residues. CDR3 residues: CASSQGWVTEAFF. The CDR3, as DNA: TGCGCCAGCAGCCAAGGTTGGGTCACTGAAGCTTTCTTT.

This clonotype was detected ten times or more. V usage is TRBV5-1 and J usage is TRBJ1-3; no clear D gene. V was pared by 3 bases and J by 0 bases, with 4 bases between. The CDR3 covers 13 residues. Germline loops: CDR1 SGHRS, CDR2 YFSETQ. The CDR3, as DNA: TGCGCCAGCAGCTCGGGCTCTGGAAACACCATATATTTT. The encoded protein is CASSSGSGNTIYF.

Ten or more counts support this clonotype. CDR3 DNA sequence: TGTGCCAGCAGCCAAGGCTTAGCTGCCTCTGAAGCTTTCTTT. Translation: CASSQGLAASEAFF. The V gene is TRBV3-1, the J gene TRBJ1-1; D unresolved. Trimming removed 1 base from V and 6 bases from J, with 12 bases in between. The CDR3 is 14 residues long. The germline V gene encodes CDR1 LGHDT and CDR2 YNNKEL (reference sequence).

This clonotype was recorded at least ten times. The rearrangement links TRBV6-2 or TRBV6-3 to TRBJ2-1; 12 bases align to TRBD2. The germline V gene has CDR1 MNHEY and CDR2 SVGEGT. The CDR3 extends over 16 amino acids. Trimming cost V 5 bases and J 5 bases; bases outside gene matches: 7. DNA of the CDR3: TGTGCCAGCAGTAACAGACTAGCGGGAGTAAACAATGAGCAGTTCTTC. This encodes CASSNRLAGVNNEQFF.

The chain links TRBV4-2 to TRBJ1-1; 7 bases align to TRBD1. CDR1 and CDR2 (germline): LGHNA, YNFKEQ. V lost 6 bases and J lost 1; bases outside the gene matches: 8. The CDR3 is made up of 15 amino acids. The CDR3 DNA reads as TGTGCCAGCAGTAAACCAGGGGGGAGGAACACTGAAGCTTTCTTT. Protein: CASSKPGGRNTEAFF.

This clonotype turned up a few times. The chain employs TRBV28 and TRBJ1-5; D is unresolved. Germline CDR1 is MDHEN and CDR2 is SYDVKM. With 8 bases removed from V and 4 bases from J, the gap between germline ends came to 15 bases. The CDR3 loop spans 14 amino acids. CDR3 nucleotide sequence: TGTGCCAGCCTCTTTGGTCAGGTTAATCAGCCCCAGCATTTT. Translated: CASLFGQVNQPQHF.

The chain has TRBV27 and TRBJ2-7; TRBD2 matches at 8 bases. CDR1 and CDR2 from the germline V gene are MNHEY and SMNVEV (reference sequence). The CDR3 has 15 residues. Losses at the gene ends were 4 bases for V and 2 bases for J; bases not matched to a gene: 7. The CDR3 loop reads CASSSPGTRAYEQYF. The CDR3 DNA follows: TGTGCCAGCAGTTCCCCCGGGACTAGAGCCTACGAGCAGTACTTC.

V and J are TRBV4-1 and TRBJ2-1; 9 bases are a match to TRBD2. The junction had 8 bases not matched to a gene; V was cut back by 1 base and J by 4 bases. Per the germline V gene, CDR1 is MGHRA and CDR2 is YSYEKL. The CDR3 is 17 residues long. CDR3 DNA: TGCGCCAGCAGCCAAGTAAGGGCGGGAGGGCCGTACAATGAGCAGTTCTTC. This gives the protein CASSQVRAGGPYNEQFF.

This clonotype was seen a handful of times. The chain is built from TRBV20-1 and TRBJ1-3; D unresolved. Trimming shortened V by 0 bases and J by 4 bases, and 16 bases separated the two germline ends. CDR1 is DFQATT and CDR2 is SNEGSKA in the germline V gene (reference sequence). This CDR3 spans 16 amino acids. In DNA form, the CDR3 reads TGCAGTGCTAGAGATAGAGGGCCTACGGGAGGAAACACCATATATTTT. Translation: CSARDRGPTGGNTIYF.

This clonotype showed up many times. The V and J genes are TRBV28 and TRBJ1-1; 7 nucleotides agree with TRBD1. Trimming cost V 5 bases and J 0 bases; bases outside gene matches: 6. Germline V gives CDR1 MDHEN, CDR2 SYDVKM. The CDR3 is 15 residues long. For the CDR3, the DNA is TGTGCCAGCAGTGACTCGACAGGGATGAACACTGAAGCTTTCTTT. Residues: CASSDSTGMNTEAFF.

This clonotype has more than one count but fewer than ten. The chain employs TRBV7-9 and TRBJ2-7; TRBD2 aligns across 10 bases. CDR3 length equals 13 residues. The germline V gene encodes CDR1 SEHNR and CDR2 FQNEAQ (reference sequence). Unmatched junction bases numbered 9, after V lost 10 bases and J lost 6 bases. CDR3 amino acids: CATILAGTGEQYF. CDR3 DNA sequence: TGTGCCACGATACTAGCGGGGACCGGCGAGCAGTACTTC.

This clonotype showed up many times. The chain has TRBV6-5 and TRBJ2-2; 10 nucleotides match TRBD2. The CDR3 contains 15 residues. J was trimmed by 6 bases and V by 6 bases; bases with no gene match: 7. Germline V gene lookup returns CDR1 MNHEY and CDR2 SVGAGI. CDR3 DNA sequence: TGTGCCAGCAGGGCACTAGCGGGAAGGGCCGGGGAGCTGTTTTTT. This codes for CASRALAGRAGELFF.

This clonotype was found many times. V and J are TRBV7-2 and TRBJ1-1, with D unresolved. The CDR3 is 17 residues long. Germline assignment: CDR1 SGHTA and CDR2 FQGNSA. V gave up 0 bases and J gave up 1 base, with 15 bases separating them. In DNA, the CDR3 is TGTGCCAGCAGCTTAGCCGAGTTATTACACGCGAACACTGAAGCTTTCTTT. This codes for CASSLAELLHANTEAFF.

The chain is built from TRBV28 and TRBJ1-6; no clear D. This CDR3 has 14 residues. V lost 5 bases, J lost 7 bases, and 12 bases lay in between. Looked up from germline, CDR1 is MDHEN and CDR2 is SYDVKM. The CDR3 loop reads CASSPSAGNSPLHF. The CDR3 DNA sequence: TGTGCCAGCAGTCCCTCTGCTGGAAATTCACCCCTCCACTTT.

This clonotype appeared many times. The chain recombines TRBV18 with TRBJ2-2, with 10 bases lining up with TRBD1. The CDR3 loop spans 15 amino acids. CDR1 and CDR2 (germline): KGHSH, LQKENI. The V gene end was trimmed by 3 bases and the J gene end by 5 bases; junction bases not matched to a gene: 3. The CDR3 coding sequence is TGTGCCAGCTCACCGGGACAGGGGAGAACCGGGGAGCTGTTTTTT. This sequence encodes CASSPGQGRTGELFF.

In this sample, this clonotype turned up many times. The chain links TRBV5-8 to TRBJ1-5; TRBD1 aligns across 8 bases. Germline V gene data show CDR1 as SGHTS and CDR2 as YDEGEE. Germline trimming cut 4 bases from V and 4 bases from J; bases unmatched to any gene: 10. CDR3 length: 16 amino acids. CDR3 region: CASSARRQGSNQPQHF. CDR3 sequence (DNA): TGTGCCAGCAGCGCCCGTAGACAGGGGTCTAATCAGCCCCAGCATTTT.

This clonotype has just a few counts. CDR3 sequence reads: CASSPGPVGELFF. CDR3 DNA sequence: TGTGCCAGCAGCCCGGGACCCGTCGGGGAGCTGTTTTTT. The chain couples TRBV5-4 to TRBJ2-2; TRBD1 or TRBD2 may be the D gene (5 bases each). V was shortened by 4 bases and J by 7 bases, with 11 bases between the two germline ends. The CDR3 extends over 13 amino acids. Germline V gives CDR1 SGHNT, CDR2 YYREEE (reference sequence). Full variable domain (missing parts from reference TRBV5-4 and TRBJ2-2): ETGVTQSPTHLIKTRGQQVTLRCSSQSGHNTVSWYQQALGQGPQFIFQYYREEENGRGNFPPRFSGLQFPNYSSELNVNALELDDSALYLCASSPGPVGELFFGEGSRLTVL.

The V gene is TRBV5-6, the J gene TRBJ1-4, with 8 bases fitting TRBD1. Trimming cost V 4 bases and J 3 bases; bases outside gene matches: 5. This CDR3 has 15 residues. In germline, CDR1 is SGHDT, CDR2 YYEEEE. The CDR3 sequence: CASSAQGAPNEKLFF. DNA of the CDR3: TGTGCCAGCAGCGCCCAGGGGGCCCCTAATGAAAAACTGTTTTTT.

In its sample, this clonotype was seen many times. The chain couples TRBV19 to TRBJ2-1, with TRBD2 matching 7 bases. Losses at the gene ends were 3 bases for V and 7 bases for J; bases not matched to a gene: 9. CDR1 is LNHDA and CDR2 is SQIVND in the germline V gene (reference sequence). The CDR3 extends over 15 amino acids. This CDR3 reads CASSISRTSGNEQFF. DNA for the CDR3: TGTGCCAGTAGTATTTCCCGGACTAGTGGGAATGAGCAGTTCTTC.